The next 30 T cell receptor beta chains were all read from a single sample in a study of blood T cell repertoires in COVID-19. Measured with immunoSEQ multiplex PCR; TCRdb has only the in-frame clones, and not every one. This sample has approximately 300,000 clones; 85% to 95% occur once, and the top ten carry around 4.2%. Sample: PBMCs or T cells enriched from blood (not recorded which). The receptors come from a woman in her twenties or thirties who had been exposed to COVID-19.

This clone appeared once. The CDR3 bases are TGTGCCAGCAGTTACAATAGCGGGGGGCAGGCCGGGGAGCTGTTTTTT. Protein product: CASSYNSGGQAGELFF. V and J are TRBV6-5 and TRBJ2-2; 10 bases are a match to TRBD2. CDR1 and CDR2 from the germline V gene are MNHEY and SVGAGI. V was pared by 2 bases and J by 6 bases, with 6 bases of the junction left unmatched. The CDR3 has 16 amino acids.

CDR3 protein: CASSLAGTNTGELFF. The CDR3 nucleotides read TGTGCCAGTAGTTTAGCAGGGACTAACACCGGGGAGCTGTTTTTT. V gene TRBV19 combines with J gene TRBJ2-2, with a weak D call TRBD2 (6 bases). The germline CDR1 and CDR2 sequences are LNHDA and SQIVND (reference sequence). The CDR3 extends over 15 amino acids. Trimming pared 5 bases from V and 2 bases from J, leaving 12 bases between.

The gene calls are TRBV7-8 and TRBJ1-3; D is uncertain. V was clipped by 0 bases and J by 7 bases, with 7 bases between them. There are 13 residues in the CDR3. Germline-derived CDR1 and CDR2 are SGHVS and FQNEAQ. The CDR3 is CASSLAGENTIYF. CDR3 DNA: TGTGCCAGCAGCTTAGCTGGGGAGAACACCATATATTTT.

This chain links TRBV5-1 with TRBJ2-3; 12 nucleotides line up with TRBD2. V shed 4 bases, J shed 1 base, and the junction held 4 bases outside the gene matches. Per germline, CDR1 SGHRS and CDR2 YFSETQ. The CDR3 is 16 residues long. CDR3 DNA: TGCGCCAGCAGCCCATGGACTAGCGGGGGCACAGATACGCAGTATTTT. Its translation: CASSPWTSGGTDTQYF.

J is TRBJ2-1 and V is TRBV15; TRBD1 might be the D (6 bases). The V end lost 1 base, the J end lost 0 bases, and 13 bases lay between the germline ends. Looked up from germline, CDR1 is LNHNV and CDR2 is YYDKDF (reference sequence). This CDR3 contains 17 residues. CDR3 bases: TGTGCCACCAGCAGAGGGACCGGGACACACTCCTACAATGAGCAGTTCTTC. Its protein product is CATSRGTGTHSYNEQFF.

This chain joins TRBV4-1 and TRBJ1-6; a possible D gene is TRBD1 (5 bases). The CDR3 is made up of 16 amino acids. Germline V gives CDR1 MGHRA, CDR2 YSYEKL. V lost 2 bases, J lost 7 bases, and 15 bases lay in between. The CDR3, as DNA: TGCGCCAGCAGCCAACGGGGCGGGCGGGGAAATTCACCCCTCCACTTT. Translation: CASSQRGGRGNSPLHF.

In DNA, the CDR3 is TGTGCCAGCATACCACGGGGAAGCTCCTACAATGAGCAGTTCTTC. Translating it yields CASIPRGSSYNEQFF. V and J are TRBV6-5 and TRBJ2-1; perhaps TRBD2 as D (5 bases). Per the germline V gene, CDR1 is MNHEY and CDR2 is SVGAGI. Trimming removed 7 bases from V and 0 bases from J, with 13 bases in between. The CDR3 runs 15 residues.

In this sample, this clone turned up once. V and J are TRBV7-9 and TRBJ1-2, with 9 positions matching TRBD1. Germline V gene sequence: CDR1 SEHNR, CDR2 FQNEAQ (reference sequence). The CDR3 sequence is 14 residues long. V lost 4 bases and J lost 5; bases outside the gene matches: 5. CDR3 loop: CASSYTGGEYGYTF. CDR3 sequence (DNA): TGTGCCAGCAGCTACACAGGGGGCGAGTATGGCTACACCTTC.

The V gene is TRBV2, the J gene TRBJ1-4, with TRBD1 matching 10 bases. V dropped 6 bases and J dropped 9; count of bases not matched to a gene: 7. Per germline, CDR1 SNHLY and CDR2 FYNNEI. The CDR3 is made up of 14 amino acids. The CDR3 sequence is CASSIWDRGKKLFF. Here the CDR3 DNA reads TGTGCCAGCAGCATTTGGGACAGGGGTAAAAAACTGTTTTTT.

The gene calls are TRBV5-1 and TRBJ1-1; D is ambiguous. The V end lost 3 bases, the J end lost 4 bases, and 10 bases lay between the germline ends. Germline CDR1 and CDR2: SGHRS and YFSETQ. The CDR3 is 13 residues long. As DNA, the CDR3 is TGCGCCAGCAGCTGGGCAGGACTCACTGAAGCTTTCTTT. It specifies CASSWAGLTEAFF.

Here the CDR3 DNA reads TGTGCCAGCAGCCCCCGACAGGGTAGGGATGGCTACACCTTC. It yields the protein CASSPRQGRDGYTF. V and J are TRBV7-9 and TRBJ1-2; 7 bases agree with TRBD1. The length of the CDR3 is 14 residues. The germline CDR1 and CDR2 sequences are SEHNR and FQNEAQ (reference sequence). J lost 6 bases, V lost 5 bases, and 9 bases had no gene match.

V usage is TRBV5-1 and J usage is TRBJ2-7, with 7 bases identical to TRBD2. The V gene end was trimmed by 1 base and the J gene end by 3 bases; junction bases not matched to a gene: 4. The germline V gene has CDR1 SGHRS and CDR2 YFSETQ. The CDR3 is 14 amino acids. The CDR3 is CASSLSGTIYEQYF. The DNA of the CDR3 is TGCGCCAGCAGCTTGTCTGGGACTATCTACGAGCAGTACTTC. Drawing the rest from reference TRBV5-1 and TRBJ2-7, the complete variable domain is KAGVTQTPRYLIKTRGQQVTLSCSPISGHRSVSWYQQTPGQGLQFLFEYFSETQRNKGNFPGRFSGRQFSNSRSEMNVSTLELGDSALYLCASSLSGTIYEQYFGPGTRLTVT.

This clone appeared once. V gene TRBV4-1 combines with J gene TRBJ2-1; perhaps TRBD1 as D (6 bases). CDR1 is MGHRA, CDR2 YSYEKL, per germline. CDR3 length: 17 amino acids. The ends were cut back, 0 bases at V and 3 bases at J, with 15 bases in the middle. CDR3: CASSQDARQEIYNEQFF. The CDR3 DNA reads TGCGCCAGCAGCCAAGATGCCCGACAGGAGATCTACAATGAGCAGTTCTTC.

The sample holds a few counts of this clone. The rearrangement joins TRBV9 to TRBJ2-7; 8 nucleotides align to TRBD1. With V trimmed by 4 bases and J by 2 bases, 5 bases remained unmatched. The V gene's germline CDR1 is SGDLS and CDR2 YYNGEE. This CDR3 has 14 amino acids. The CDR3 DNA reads TGTGCCAGCAGCCCCGGACAGGGCCCCTACGAGCAGTACTTC. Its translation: CASSPGQGPYEQYF.

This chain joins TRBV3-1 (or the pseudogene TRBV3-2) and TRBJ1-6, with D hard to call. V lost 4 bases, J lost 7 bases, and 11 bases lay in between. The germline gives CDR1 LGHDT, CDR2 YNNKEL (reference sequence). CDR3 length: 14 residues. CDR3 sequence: CASSLQGGNSPLHF. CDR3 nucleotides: TGTGCCAGCAGCCTTCAAGGCGGCAATTCACCCCTCCACTTT.

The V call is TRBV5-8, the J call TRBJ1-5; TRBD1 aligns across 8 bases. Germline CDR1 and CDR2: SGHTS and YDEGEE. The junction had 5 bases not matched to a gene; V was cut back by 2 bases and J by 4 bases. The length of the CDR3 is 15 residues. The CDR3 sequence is CASSFRTGLNQPQHF. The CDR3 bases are TGTGCCAGCAGCTTCAGGACAGGGTTGAATCAGCCCCAGCATTTT. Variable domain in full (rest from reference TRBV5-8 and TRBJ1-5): EAGVTQSPTHLIKTRGQQATLRCSPISGHTSVYWYQQALGLGLQFLLWYDEGEERNRGNFPPRFSGRQFPNYSSELNVNALELEDSALYLCASSFRTGLNQPQHFGDGTRLSIL.

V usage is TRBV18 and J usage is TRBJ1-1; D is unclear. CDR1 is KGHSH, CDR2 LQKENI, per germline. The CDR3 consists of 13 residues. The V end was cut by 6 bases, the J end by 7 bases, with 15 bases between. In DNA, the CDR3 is TGTGCCAGCTCCATAACGCTGGGCCTTGAAGCTTTCTTT. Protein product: CASSITLGLEAFF. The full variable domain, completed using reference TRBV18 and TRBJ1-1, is NAGVMQNPRHLVRRRGQEARLRCSPMKGHSHVYWYRQLPEEGLKFMVYLQKENIIDESGMPKERFSAEFPKEGPSILRIQQVVRGDSAAYFCASSITLGLEAFFGQGTRLTVV.

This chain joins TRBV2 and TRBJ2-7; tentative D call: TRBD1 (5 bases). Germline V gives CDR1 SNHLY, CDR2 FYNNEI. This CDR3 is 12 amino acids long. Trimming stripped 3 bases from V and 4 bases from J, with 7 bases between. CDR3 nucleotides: TGTGCCAGCAGTGACAGGGAATACGAGCAGTACTTC. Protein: CASSDREYEQYF. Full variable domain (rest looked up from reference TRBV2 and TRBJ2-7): EPEVTQTPSHQVTQMGQEVILRCVPISNHLYFYWYRQILGQKVEFLVSFYNNEISEKSEIFDDQFSVERPDGSNFTLKIRSTKLEDSAMYFCASSDREYEQYFGPGTRLTVT.

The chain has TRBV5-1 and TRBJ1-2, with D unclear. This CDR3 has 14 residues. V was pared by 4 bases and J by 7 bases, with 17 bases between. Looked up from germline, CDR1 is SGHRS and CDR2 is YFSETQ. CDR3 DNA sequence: TGCGCCAGCAGCCCTAACTCAGACGGCGGTGGCTACACCTTC. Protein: CASSPNSDGGGYTF.

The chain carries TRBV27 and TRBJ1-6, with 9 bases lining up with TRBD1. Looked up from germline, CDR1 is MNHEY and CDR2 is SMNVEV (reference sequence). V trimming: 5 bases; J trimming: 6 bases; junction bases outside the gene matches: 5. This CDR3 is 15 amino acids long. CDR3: CASSPDRGSNSPLHF. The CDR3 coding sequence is TGTGCCAGCAGTCCAGACAGGGGGAGTAATTCACCCCTCCACTTT.

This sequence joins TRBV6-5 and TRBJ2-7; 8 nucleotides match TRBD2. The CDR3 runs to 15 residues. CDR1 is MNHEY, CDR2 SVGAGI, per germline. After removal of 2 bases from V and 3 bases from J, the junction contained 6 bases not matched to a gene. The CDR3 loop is CASSYPGTRVYEQYF. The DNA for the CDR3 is TGTGCCAGCAGTTACCCCGGGACTAGAGTCTACGAGCAGTACTTC.

CDR3 amino acids: CASSHLLAGATGEQFF. The CDR3 DNA reads as TGTGCCAGCAGCCATTTACTAGCGGGGGCCACCGGTGAGCAGTTCTTC. The rearrangement uses TRBV3-1 (or the pseudogene TRBV3-2) and TRBJ2-1, with 11 bases fitting TRBD2. V shed 3 bases and J 9 bases; nucleotides not matched to a gene: 10. This CDR3 is built from 16 residues. Germline assignment: CDR1 LGHDT and CDR2 YNNKEL (reference sequence).

Here the CDR3 reads CASSEKAGFEFYSNQPQHF. CDR3 bases: TGTGCCAGCAGTGAAAAGGCAGGTTTCGAATTTTATAGCAATCAGCCCCAGCATTTT. The J gene is TRBJ1-5, the V gene TRBV6-1; D gene ambiguous. CDR1 MNHNS and CDR2 SASEGT come from the germline V gene. This CDR3 comprises 19 residues. The ends were cut back, 2 bases at V and 0 bases at J, with 20 bases in the middle.

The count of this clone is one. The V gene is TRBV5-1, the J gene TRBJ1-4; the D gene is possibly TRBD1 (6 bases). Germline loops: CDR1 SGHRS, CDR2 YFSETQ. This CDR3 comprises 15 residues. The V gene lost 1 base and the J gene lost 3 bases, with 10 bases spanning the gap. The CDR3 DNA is TGCGCCAGCAGCTTGAAGGGACAAGCTAATGAAAAACTGTTTTTT. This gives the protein CASSLKGQANEKLFF.

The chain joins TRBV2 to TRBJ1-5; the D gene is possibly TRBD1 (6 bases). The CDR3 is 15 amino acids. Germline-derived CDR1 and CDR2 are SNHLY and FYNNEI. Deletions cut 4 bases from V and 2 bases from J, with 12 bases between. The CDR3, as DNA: TGTGCCAGCAGTGTTGAGACAGGTGGCAATCAGCCCCAGCATTTT. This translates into CASSVETGGNQPQHF.

The CDR3 bases are TGCGCCAGCAGCTCACGTGGGGGACAGGGAATTTACGAGCAGTACTTC. Translation gives CASSSRGGQGIYEQYF. The chain joins TRBV5-1 to TRBJ2-7, with 9 bases fitting TRBD1. The CDR3 is 16 amino acids. Germline trimming cut 3 bases from V and 4 bases from J; bases unmatched to any gene: 11. Germline V gene lookup returns CDR1 SGHRS and CDR2 YFSETQ.

CDR3 DNA sequence: TGTGCCAGCAGTCGGACACTAGAAGCTTTCTTT. Translating gives CASSRTLEAFF. The V and J genes are TRBV12-3 or TRBV12-4 and TRBJ1-1, with D tentatively TRBD1 (5 bases). Trimming left V 5 bases short and J 8 bases short, with 9 bases between. The CDR3 length is 11 residues.

The DNA for the CDR3 is TGTGCCAGCAGCTCAAATACGGGGCAAGAGACCCAGTACTTC. Translating gives CASSSNTGQETQYF. The chain recombines TRBV11-3 with TRBJ2-5; TRBD2 might be the D (5 bases). The germline V gene encodes CDR1 SGHNT and CDR2 YENEEA. This CDR3 has 14 residues. V dropped 4 bases and J dropped 2 bases, with 11 bases sitting between them.

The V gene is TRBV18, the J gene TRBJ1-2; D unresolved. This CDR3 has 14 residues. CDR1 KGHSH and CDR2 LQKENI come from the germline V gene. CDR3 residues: CATNRGPADYGYTF. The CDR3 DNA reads TGTGCGACCAACCGAGGGCCGGCCGACTATGGCTACACCTTC. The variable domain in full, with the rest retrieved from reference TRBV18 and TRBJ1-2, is NAGVMQNPRHLVRRRGQEARLRCSPMKGHSHVYWYRQLPEEGLKFMVYLQKENIIDESGMPKERFSAEFPKEGPSILRIQQVVRGDSAAYFCATNRGPADYGYTFGSGTRLTVV.

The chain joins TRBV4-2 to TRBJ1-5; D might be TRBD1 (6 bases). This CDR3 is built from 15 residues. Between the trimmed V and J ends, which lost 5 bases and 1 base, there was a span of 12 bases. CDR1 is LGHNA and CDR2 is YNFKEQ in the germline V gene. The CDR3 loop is CASSSWTESNQPQHF. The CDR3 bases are TGTGCCAGCAGCAGTTGGACAGAGAGCAATCAGCCCCAGCATTTT.